These 16 T cell receptor beta chains share one sample of origin, sequenced in a study of T cell responses to AZD1222 COVID-19 vaccine (dated by TCRdb to about 2021). In light of the paper, this sample's time point label describes: baseline before first vaccination. The library was generated by the immunoSEQ multiplex PCR assay. The clones in this table, taken by TCRdb from immuneACCESS, are in-frame only. Not every clone is retained; where verified, under half of the shortfall comes from an unresolved V gene, and the cause of the rest is unknown. The sample table lists 100,000 to 150,000 clones, 85% to 95% of them with a count of one. The ten top clones hold 6.6% of the sample. Sample: peripheral blood, taken on day 0 of AZD1222 vaccination. These receptor sequences come from an adult in good health.

The gene calls are TRBV11-2 and TRBJ1-2; TRBD1 might be the D (5 bases). This CDR3 has 16 residues. Trimming stripped 5 bases from V and 8 bases from J, with 24 bases between. CDR1 and CDR2 from the germline V gene are SGHAT and FQNNGV. CDR3 bases: TGTGCCAGCAGCGATATCCCCGGGGGGGTGGGTTACGGCTACACCTTC. Translation: CASSDIPGGVGYGYTF.

CDR3 bases: TGTGCCAGCAGTCTCGGATGGGGCTATGGCTACACCTTC. It encodes CASSLGWGYGYTF. The V gene is TRBV27, the J gene TRBJ1-2, with unresolved D. Trimming shortened V by 5 bases and J by 4 bases, and 11 bases separated the two germline ends. CDR3 size: 13 residues. CDR1 and CDR2 from the germline V gene are MNHEY and SMNVEV (reference sequence).

This chain uses TRBV2 with TRBJ2-5, with 9 bases that match TRBD1. The length of the CDR3 is 19 residues. The V gene's germline CDR1 is SNHLY and CDR2 FYNNEI. V was clipped by 4 bases and J by 7 bases; unmatched bases: 22. The CDR3 spells CASSGGPSGQGWEPGTQYF. In DNA, the CDR3 is TGTGCCAGCAGTGGGGGCCCTTCTGGACAGGGGTGGGAACCGGGGACCCAGTACTTC.

This clone was counted a single time. The rearrangement uses TRBV3-1 (or the pseudogene TRBV3-2) and TRBJ1-3; D is unclear. The CDR3 loop spans 14 amino acids. Trimming took off 7 bases at V and 4 bases at J, with 14 bases between the two ends. Germline CDR1 is LGHDT and CDR2 is YNNKEL (reference sequence). DNA of the CDR3: TGTGCCAGCACCGGACTGGAGGCGGGAAACACCATATATTTT. It codes for CASTGLEAGNTIYF.

The rearrangement joins TRBV23-1 to TRBJ2-1, with D possibly being TRBD2 (5 bases). Being an ORF, TRBV23-1 has a function that is uncertain. The CDR3 has 13 amino acids. Trimming shortened V by 0 bases and J by 15 bases, and 15 bases separated the two germline ends. The CDR3 protein is CASSQSEALARFF. The CDR3 DNA sequence: TGCGCCAGCAGTCAATCGGAGGCCTTGGCCCGGTTCTTC.

The V call is TRBV28, the J call TRBJ2-3, with D tentatively TRBD1 or TRBD2 (6 bases each). Trimming shortened V by 5 bases and J by 1 base, and 7 bases separated the two germline ends. Germline V lookup: CDR1 MDHEN, CDR2 SYDVKM. The CDR3 sequence is 13 residues long. The CDR3 sequence is CASSRGGTDTQYF. The CDR3, as DNA: TGTGCCAGCAGTAGGGGGGGCACAGATACGCAGTATTTT.

This chain uses TRBV6-5 with TRBJ1-2; 8 nucleotides match TRBD1. The CDR3 has 11 residues. With V trimmed by 11 bases and J by 4 bases, 3 bases remained unmatched. Germline-derived CDR1 and CDR2 are MNHEY and SVGAGI. The CDR3 is CAATGGYGYTF. The CDR3 region has the DNA TGTGCCGCAACAGGGGGCTATGGCTACACCTTC.

The V and J genes are TRBV7-8 and TRBJ1-5; D is ambiguous. This CDR3 comprises 14 residues. The V gene's germline CDR1 is SGHVS and CDR2 FQNEAQ. V was clipped by 1 base and J by 5 bases, with 9 bases between them. In DNA, the CDR3 is TGTGCCAGCAGCTTAGGGAGGGTCGATCAGCCCCAGCATTTT. It codes for CASSLGRVDQPQHF.

The CDR3 here is CASSLTGTGELFF. CDR3 DNA sequence: TGCGCCAGCAGCTTGACAGGAACCGGGGAGCTGTTTTTT. The rearrangement uses TRBV5-1 and TRBJ2-2; D is perhaps TRBD1 (5 bases). Trimming cost V 1 base and J 5 bases, with 6 bases left between them. The germline CDR1 and CDR2 sequences are SGHRS and YFSETQ. CDR3 length: 13 amino acids. Using reference TRBV5-1 and TRBJ2-2 for the parts outside the CDR3, the full variable domain is KAGVTQTPRYLIKTRGQQVTLSCSPISGHRSVSWYQQTPGQGLQFLFEYFSETQRNKGNFPGRFSGRQFSNSRSEMNVSTLELGDSALYLCASSLTGTGELFFGEGSRLTVL.

The genes are TRBV5-1 and TRBJ2-7; 8 nucleotides line up with TRBD2. Germline V CDR1 and CDR2: SGHRS, YFSETQ. V lost 5 bases to trimming and J lost 4 bases; unmatched junction nucleotides: 8. The CDR3 is made up of 14 amino acids. CDR3 residues: CASSTGLADYEQYF. CDR3 in DNA: TGCGCCAGCAGTACAGGACTAGCAGATTACGAGCAGTACTTC.

The chain joins TRBV5-1 to TRBJ2-3; 9 bases match TRBD2. V gave up 0 bases and J gave up 3 bases; unmatched junction bases: 2. This CDR3 comprises 15 residues. Germline V gene lookup returns CDR1 SGHRS and CDR2 YFSETQ. CDR3 in DNA: TGCGCCAGCAGCTTGGATAGCGGGAGAACAGATACGCAGTATTTT. Translated, it gives CASSLDSGRTDTQYF.

This sequence joins TRBV19 and TRBJ2-1; D possibly corresponds to TRBD2 (7 bases). The ends were cut back, 1 base at V and 3 bases at J, with 10 bases in the middle. Per germline, CDR1 LNHDA and CDR2 SQIVND (reference sequence). The CDR3 extends over 15 amino acids. The CDR3 DNA is TGTGCCAGTAGTATAGGCGGGGGCAACTACAATGAGCAGTTCTTC. It is translated as CASSIGGGNYNEQFF. The full variable domain, rest sourced from reference TRBV19 and TRBJ2-1, is DGGITQSPKYLFRKEGQNVTLSCEQNLNHDAMYWYRQDPGQGLRLIYYSQIVNDFQKGDIAEGYSVSREKKESFPLTVTSAQKNPTAFYLCASSIGGGNYNEQFFGPGTRLTVL.

The chain combines TRBV4-1 with TRBJ2-5; D may match TRBD1 or TRBD2 (5 bases each). Trimming took off 4 bases at V and 3 bases at J, with 21 bases between the two ends. CDR1 and CDR2 (germline): MGHRA, YSYEKL. The CDR3 runs 17 residues. CDR3 in amino acids: CASSRNHGVETEETQYF. The DNA for the CDR3 is TGCGCCAGCAGCCGCAACCACGGGGTAGAGACAGAAGAGACCCAGTACTTC.

V usage is TRBV4-2 and J usage is TRBJ1-3; D gene uncertain. The CDR3 covers 16 residues. In germline, CDR1 is LGHNA, CDR2 YNFKEQ. The germline V and J ends were trimmed by 0 bases and 9 bases, with 18 bases remaining between them. CDR3 bases: TGTGCCAGCAGCCAAGAAATCACGGTGGCTACTAGCACCATATATTTT. It is translated as CASSQEITVATSTIYF.

This sequence joins TRBV2 and TRBJ1-1; a possible D gene is TRBD1 (5 bases). Trimming pared 6 bases from V and 4 bases from J, leaving 12 bases between. The CDR3 is 13 amino acids. Germline V CDR1 and CDR2: SNHLY, FYNNEI. The CDR3, as DNA: TGTGCCAGCAGGGCCCAGGGAAGCACTGAAGCTTTCTTT. Translation gives CASRAQGSTEAFF.

The genes are TRBV4-2 and TRBJ2-3; D gene unclear. The germline gives CDR1 LGHNA, CDR2 YNFKEQ. V gave up 1 base and J gave up 2 bases, with 13 bases separating them. The CDR3 is made up of 16 amino acids. CDR3 coding DNA: TGTGCCAGCAGCCAAGGACGCGGCGGATACACAGATACGCAGTATTTT. Its translation is CASSQGRGGYTDTQYF.